This TCR beta chain emerged from a study of T cell responses to AZD1222 COVID-19 vaccine. General observations from the study: The study found Spike-specific TCR breadth and depth rose after two AZD1222 doses. All repertoire sampling was performed exclusively after the peak T cell response.

In germline, CDR1 is LNHDA, CDR2 SQIVND (reference sequence). V was cut by 10 bases and J by 1 base, with 23 bases left in between. The CDR3 has 16 amino acids. Measured with immunoSEQ multiplex PCR; TCRdb has only the in-frame clones, and not every one. In the table there are about 140,000 clones, roughly 87% of which are singletons. Pooling was applied to second doses at about 4 or about 12 weeks. On this clone: The antigen is not known.

This sample comprised peripheral blood, obtained 28 days after the second AZD1222 dose. The chain employs TRBV19 and TRBJ2-7; possibly TRBD1 or TRBD2 for D (5 bases each). This sequence originates from an adult who received the AZD1222 COVID-19 vaccine. The CDR3 loop is CATKMGGTHSSYEQYF. The CDR3 nucleotides read TGTGCCACCAAGATGGGTGGGACGCACTCTTCCTACGAGCAGTACTTC.